The T cell receptor beta chain described here comes from a study of cytomegalovirus exposure and HLA in healthy donors. The CDR3 consists of 13 residues. Trimming cost V 5 bases and J 4 bases, with 11 bases left between them. From germline, CDR1 is SNHLY and CDR2 FYNNEI. Amplification used 60 Vbeta primers and 13 Jbeta primers. Using immunoSEQ multiplex PCR, the repertoire was profiled, and TCRdb retains in-frame clones only, with some absent. Here the sample spans fewer than 200,000 clones, roughly a tenth being singletons. This clonotype was obtained from a woman aged 30 to 39 in good health and CMV-seropositive. This chain links TRBV2 with TRBJ2-5; a possible D gene is TRBD2 (6 bases). Sequenced material: PBMCs. The CDR3 spells CASSRAGGETQYF. CDR3 bases: TGTGCCAGCAGTAGGGCCGGGGGAGAGACCCAGTACTTC.